This TCR beta chain was documented in a study of blood T cell repertoires in COVID-19. Study-level information: COVID-19 samples collected from the United States, Italy and Spain covered acute and convalescent phases. In each case, the material was cDNA or gDNA derived from T cells, B-cell-depleted T cells, or PBMCs.

As handled by the study authors: Nucleated cell number was recorded as an estimate derived from reference gene primer amplification. Clones were sequenced by immunoSEQ multiplex PCR, and TCRdb holds only the in-frame ones, with some missing. The DNA gave D and trimming, while V, J and clone size come from that table. The sample consists of 190,000 or so clones, about 86% of them appearing once. Sequencing was carried out using peripheral blood. The clonotype was recovered from a woman aged 25 to 45 with active or convalescent COVID-19.

CDR3 residues: CASSLEEGTAYGYTF. The CDR3 coding sequence is TGTGCCAGCAGCTTAGAGGAGGGAACAGCCTATGGCTACACCTTC. The chain has TRBV7-9 and TRBJ1-2; D remains ambiguous. CDR1 and CDR2 (germline): SEHNR, FQNEAQ (reference sequence). Between the trimmed V and J ends, which lost 1 base and 4 bases, there was a span of 13 bases. The CDR3 is made up of 15 amino acids.